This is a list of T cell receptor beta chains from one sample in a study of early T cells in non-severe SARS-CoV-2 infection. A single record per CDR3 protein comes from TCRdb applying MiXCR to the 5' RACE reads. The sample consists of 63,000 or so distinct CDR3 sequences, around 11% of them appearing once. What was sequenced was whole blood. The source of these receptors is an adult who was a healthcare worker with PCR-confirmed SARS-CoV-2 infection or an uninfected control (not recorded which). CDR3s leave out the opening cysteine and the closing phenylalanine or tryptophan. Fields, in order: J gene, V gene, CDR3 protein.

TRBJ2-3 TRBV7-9 ASSQPGTRVDTQY
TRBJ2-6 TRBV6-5 ASSSTGGLAGANVLT
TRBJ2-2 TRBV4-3 ASSQDPQRGGNTGELF
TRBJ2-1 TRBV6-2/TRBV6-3 ASSYGLAGISSYNEQF
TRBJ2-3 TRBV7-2 ASSLVRLAGGSTDTQY
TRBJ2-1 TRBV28 ASSSAAGTARNEQF
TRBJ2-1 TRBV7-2 ASSLGLGSYNEQF
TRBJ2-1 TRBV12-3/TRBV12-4 VSSPWTSFNEQF
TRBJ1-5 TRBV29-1 SVGERGNQPQH
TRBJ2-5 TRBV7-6 ASSPPTGPGETQY
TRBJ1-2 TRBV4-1 ASSQDLHRTSYT
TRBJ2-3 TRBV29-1 SVEEQAGNTQY
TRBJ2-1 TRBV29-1 SVDSARNEQF
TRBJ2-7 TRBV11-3 ASSLDLSYEQY
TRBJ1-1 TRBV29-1 SGGGGWGMNTEAF
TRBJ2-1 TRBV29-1 SVGSPGTGNYNEQF
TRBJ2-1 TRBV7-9 ASSPDRGHNEQF
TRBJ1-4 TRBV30 AWSARQGLWRGKLF
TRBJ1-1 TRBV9 ASSVGADNTEAF
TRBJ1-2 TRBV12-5 ASGTGQGTNYGYT
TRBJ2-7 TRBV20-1 SADQGATSSYEQY
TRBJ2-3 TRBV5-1 ASSRSGTTNTDTQY
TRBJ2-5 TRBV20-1 SANPIAGDETQY
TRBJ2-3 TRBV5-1 ASSLTASGGAGDTQY
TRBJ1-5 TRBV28 ASSLGGRQPQH
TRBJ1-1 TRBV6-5 ASRTGQGPMVNTEAF
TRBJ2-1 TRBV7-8 ASSPLAGDYNEQF
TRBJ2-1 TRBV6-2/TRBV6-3 ASSFRGGSSYNEQF
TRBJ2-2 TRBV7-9 AAAGDANTGELF
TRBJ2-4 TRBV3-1 ASSQNDGNIQY
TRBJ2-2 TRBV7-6 ASSPGQVYTGELF
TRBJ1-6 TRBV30 AWSANGQGKTPLH
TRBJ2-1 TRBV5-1 ASSLVDSSYNEQF
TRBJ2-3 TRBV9 ASSVGLADTDTQY
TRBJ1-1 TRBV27 ASSWRMNTEAF
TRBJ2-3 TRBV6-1 ASRRGGRTSTDTQY
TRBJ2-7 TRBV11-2 ASSTWGIYEQY
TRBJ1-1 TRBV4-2 ASSIVDSQYYTEAF
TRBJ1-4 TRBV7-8 ASQRGTTNEKLF
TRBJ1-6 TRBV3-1 ASSHYKPGRSD
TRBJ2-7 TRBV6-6 ASSRIQGDEQY
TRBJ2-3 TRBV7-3 ASSPTPGRTDTQY
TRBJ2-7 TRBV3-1 ASSKQEYEQY
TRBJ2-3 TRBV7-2 ASSSLNFPGLVPDTQY
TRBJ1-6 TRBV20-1 SASGTPVGDSPLH